This is a list of T cell receptor beta chains from one sample in a study of vaccination and CD4 T cells after COVID-19. No antigen has been assigned to these receptors. TCRdb fed the PCR reads into MiXCR, producing one record per CDR3 protein. The data show about 11,000 distinct CDR3 sequences, over 50% seen once. Source material: CD4+ T cells from blood, cultured in vitro. The source of these receptors is a human donor who had recovered from COVID-19. Both conserved end residues are part of each CDR3. Fields, in order: V gene, D gene, J gene, clone size, CDR3 DNA, CDR3 protein. The D gene is left open where the match is weak. Clone size is shown for a subset of rows, as once, few, many or a class of expanded clone.

TRBV27	-	TRBJ2-3	-	TGTGCCAGCAGCATCGGGACACCCTCGGATACGCAGTATTTT	CASSIGTPSDTQYF
TRBV12-3/TRBV12-4	-	TRBJ2-5	large	TGTGCCAGCGGGAACTACGTTGGCGAGACCCAGTACTTC	CASGNYVGETQYF
TRBV5-1	-	TRBJ2-1	-	TGCGCCAGCAGCTTCGGGGTCGGTATCTACAATGAGCAGTTCTTC	CASSFGVGIYNEQFF
TRBV20-1	-	TRBJ1-2	few	TGCAGTGCTAGAGATCACAGGATATTTAACTATGGCTACACCTTC	CSARDHRIFNYGYTF
TRBV7-2	-	TRBJ2-4	medium-sized	TGTGCCAGCAGCTTGCGAGGGGAAAACATTCAGTACTTC	CASSLRGENIQYF
TRBV28	-	TRBJ2-5	few	TGTGCCAGCAGTACCGGGGCCACCCTCGGAGAGACCCAGTACTTC	CASSTGATLGETQYF
TRBV7-9	TRBD1	TRBJ1-6	-	TGTGCCAGCAGCTTAGTGGGACAGGGATCACCCCTCCACTTT	CASSLVGQGSPLHF
TRBV2	TRBD1	TRBJ1-1	few	TGTGCCAGCCGTTCGGACAGGGAAGGGACTGAAGCTTTCTTT	CASRSDREGTEAFF
TRBV14	TRBD2	TRBJ2-5	-	TGTGCCAGCAGTCCTCCACAGAGCGGGGGAAAGACCCAGTACTTC	CASSPPQSGGKTQYF
TRBV7-2	-	TRBJ2-2	-	TGTGCCAGCAGAGCTACAGGGAGGACCCTGACCGGGGAGCTGTTTTTT	CASRATGRTLTGELFF
TRBV5-5	-	TRBJ2-1	-	-	CASSSQTSVYFCALGPAGGDEQFF
TRBV19	-	TRBJ2-7	few	TGTGCCAGTAGTATAGGCGGGAATACCTACGAGCAGTACTTC	CASSIGGNTYEQYF
TRBV6-1	-	TRBJ2-1	-	TGTGCCAGCAGGACCTGGGGGGGGGGCCACCACAATGAGCAGTTCTTC	CASRTWGGGHHNEQFF
TRBV6-1	-	TRBJ1-5	-	TGTGCCAGCAGGCCCTGGGCGGGTCAGCCCCAGCATTTT	CASRPWAGQPQHF
TRBV20-1	TRBD2	TRBJ2-3	-	TGCAGTGCTAGGTTTCCCGGACTAGCGGGGGGCCGCAGCGCAGATACGCAGTATTTT	CSARFPGLAGGRSADTQYF
TRBV11-2	-	TRBJ1-6	few	TGTGCCAGCAGCCGCAGACAGAGAGATAATTCACCCCTCCACTTT	CASSRRQRDNSPLHF
TRBV6-4	-	TRBJ2-1	-	TGTGCCAGCAGGGGAGAACCACACAATGAGCAGTTCTTC	CASRGEPHNEQFF